This TCR beta chain comes out of a study of identical twins (dated by TCRdb to about 2016). The study in broad terms: To test whether fetal clonotypes persist, the study used deep sequencing on TCR alpha and beta repertoires from monozygotic twins, unrelated adults of various ages, and cord blood. To rule out contamination, the twin experiments were replicated at different times with different library preparation protocols. Summary of the overall study and its limitations: Conclusions relied on cross-sectional statistical analysis, since the same donors could not be followed over many years. The excess sharing between twins in beta out-of-frame sequences was weaker because fewer shared sequences reduced the signal-to-noise ratio. Fewer insertions were carried by abundant cord blood beta clonotypes, a similar but weaker trend appeared in young adult naive repertoires, and no such trend appeared in memory repertoires. Compared with coincidental sharing between unrelated individuals, out-of-frame TCR alpha sequences shared between twins showed an excess of sequences with low generation probability. In monozygotic twins, recombination models systematically underestimated out-of-frame TCR alpha sharing, but the models matched the sharing seen between unrelated individuals. Zero-insertion analyses could be partly confounded by invariant T cells such as MAIT and iNKT, although diverse VJ usage argued against such confounding for most clonotypes.

The CDR3 covers 15 residues, taking in both the cysteine and the phenylalanine. Just CDR3 DNA is preserved here, 45 bases in frame from base 1. CDR1 SEHNR and CDR2 FQNEAQ were looked up in the germline V gene (reference sequence). V loses 0 bases of germline sequence and J loses 3 bases, and the interval between the two ends is 12 bases. Points on this clonotype: Its antigen target is currently unknown. Per-base qualities were not stored, and no clone one base away is much larger.

Only healthy Caucasian donors were included. Miltenyi CD45RO+ enrichment and human naive T-cell isolation kits were used to isolate memory (CD45RO+) and naive T cells from PBMC. The method was 5' RACE. Instrument used: Illumina HiSeq 2000. A universal primer binding site was added through template switching, and the final cDNA carried a unique molecular identifier so that TCR cDNA molecules could be counted accurately. First-strand cDNA for TCR alpha and beta chains was synthesized from specific primers in the conserved constant-segment region. To control for contamination, every cDNA library was double barcoded, receiving both a SMART-Mk sample barcode and Illumina barcodes. TruSeq adapter sequences, together with Illumina sample barcodes, were added in two successive PCR steps. The Illumina HiSeq platform was used with custom primers to sequence TCR alpha and beta cDNA libraries. On the study's bioinformatics: Raw reads were processed with MiGEC to extract unique molecular identifiers, and MiXCR was used to determine CDR3 positions. For each individual, recombination models were inferred using an EM algorithm with the repgenHMM and IGoR tools. Shared clonotype analysis was performed with the tcR package in R, normalizing sharing by the product of cloneset sizes. To study raw recombination without the effects of thymic and clonal selection, out-of-frame nonproductive sequences were analyzed. TCRdb reprocessing: public reads trimmed at Q25 with fastp, clones called with MiXCR, in-frame beta chains kept. CDR3 protein sequences are deduplicated, and each keeps its most common genes and DNA. These V and J calls rely on TCRdb rather than the paper's analysis. The sample has some 260,000 distinct CDR3 sequences on record, about 14% of them singletons. The top ten constitute 7% to 9.5% of the sample.

The sample consisted of memory (CD45RO+) T cells sorted from blood. Interpreted using the paper, the cell subset or site label stands for: CD45RO+ enriched T cells. This clonotype originated in a young woman in good health. This sequence uses TRBV7-9 and TRBJ2-7, with TRBD1 as a weak D call on 6 bases. The DNA sequence is as follows: TGTGCCAGCAGCTTAGCCCGGGACACCAACTACGAGCAGTACTTC. Translation gives CASSLARDTNYEQYF.